The following is a TCR beta chain sequence with its context. Only one count was recorded for this clone. The clone's antigen remains unknown. No base qualities exist here, and no much larger clone lies one base off it. Its CDR3 holds 14 amino acids, cysteine through phenylalanine. CDR3 DNA is the only sequence kept; it has 42 bases, read in frame from the first base. V is cut by 4 bases and J by 2 bases, and the space between the germline ends is 13 bases. The CDR1 and CDR2 encoded by the germline V gene are SGHRS and YFSETQ. The data were taken from a study of technical replicates of blood from several donors (dated by TCRdb to the late 2010s). The library relied on the immunoSEQ multiplex PCR assay. TCRdb provides this immuneACCESS table in a form limited to in-frame rearrangements. Some clones are lacking; in checked studies, under half of them reflect an unresolved V gene, and why the rest are absent is not known. The sample yields 65,000 to 80,000 clones; over 95% were counted once. The ten largest clones capture 0.22% of the sample.

The sequencing input was T cells isolated from PBMCs. Recombination linked TRBV5-1 to TRBJ2-7; TRBD1 is a possible D gene, resting on 6 matching bases. The TCR sequence derives from a human donor in good health. This receptor has the CDR3 CASSPTGVTYEQYF. In nucleotides, the sequence is TGCGCCAGCAGCCCGACAGGAGTCACCTACGAGCAGTACTTC.